Sequencing of this TCR beta chain was carried out in a study of T cells after yellow fever vaccination. MiXCR, applied by TCRdb to the 5' RACE reads, yields one record per CDR3 protein. The data contain approximately 510,000 distinct CDR3 sequences, around a fifth of them singletons. The V gene lost 1 base and the J gene lost 4 bases, with 10 bases spanning the gap. The CDR3 consists of 14 residues. From germline, CDR1 is SGHTA and CDR2 FQGNSA. The source of this sequence is a man younger than 30 who received the YFV17D yellow fever vaccine. The sample consisted of PBMCs, taken less than 25 days after the first yellow fever vaccination. The V call is TRBV7-2, the J call TRBJ2-5; D is unclear. The CDR3 nucleotides are TGTGCCAGCAGCTTAGGGGCGGCTCCAGAGACCCAGTACTTC. Encoded protein: CASSLGAAPETQYF.